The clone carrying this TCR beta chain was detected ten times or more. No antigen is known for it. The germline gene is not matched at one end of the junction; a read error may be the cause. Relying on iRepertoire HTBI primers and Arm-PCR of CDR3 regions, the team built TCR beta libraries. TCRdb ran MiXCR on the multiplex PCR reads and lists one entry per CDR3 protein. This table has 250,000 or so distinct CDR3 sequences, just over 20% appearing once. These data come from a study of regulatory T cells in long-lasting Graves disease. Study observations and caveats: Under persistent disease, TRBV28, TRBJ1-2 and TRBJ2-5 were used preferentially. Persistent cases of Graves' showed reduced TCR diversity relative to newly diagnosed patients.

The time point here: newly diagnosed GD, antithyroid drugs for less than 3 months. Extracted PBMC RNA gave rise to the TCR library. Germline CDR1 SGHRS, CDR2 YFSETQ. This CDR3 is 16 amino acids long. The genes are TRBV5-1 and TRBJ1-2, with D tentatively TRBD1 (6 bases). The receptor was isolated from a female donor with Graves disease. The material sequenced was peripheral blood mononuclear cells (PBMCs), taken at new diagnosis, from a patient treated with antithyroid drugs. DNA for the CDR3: TGTGCCAGCAGCTTAACATCATTGATGGGGGGCGCGGGCTACACCTTC. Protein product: CASSLTSLMGGAGYTF. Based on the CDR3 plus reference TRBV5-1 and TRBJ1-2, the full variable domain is KAGVTQTPRYLIKTRGQQVTLSCSPISGHRSVSWYQQTPGQGLQFLFEYFSETQRNKGNFPGRFSGRQFSNSRSEMNVSTLELGDSALYLCASSLTSLMGGAGYTFGSGTRLTVV.